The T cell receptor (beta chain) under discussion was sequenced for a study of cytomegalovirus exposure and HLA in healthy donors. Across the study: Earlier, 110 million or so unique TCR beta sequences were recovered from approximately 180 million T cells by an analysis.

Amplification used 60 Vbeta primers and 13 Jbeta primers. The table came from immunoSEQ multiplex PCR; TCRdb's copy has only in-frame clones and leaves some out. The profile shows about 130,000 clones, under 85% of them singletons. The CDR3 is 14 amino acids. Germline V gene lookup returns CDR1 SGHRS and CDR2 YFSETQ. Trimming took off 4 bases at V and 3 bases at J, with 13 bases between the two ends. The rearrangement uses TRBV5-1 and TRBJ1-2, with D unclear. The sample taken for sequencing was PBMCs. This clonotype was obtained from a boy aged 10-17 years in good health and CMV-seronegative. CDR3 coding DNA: TGCGCCAGCAGCCCCCGGGTTACGGACTATGGCTACACCTTC. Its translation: CASSPRVTDYGYTF.